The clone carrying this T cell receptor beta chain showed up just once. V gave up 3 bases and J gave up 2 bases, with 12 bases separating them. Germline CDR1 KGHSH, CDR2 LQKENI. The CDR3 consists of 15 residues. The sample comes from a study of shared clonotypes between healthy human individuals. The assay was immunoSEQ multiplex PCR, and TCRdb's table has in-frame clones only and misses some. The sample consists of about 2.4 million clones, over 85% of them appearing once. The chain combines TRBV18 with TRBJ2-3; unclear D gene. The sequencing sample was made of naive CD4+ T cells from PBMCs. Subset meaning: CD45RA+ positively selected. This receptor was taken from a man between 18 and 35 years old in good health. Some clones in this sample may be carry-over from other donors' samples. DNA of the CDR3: TGTGCCAGCTCACCCTATGGCGGAACCACAGATACGCAGTATTTT. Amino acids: CASSPYGGTTDTQYF. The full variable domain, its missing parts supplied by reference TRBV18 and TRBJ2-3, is NAGVMQNPRHLVRRRGQEARLRCSPMKGHSHVYWYRQLPEEGLKFMVYLQKENIIDESGMPKERFSAEFPKEGPSILRIQQVVRGDSAAYFCASSPYGGTTDTQYFGPGTRLTVL.